This TCR beta chain stems from a study of blood T cell repertoires in COVID-19. V lost 0 bases to trimming and J lost 5 bases; unmatched junction nucleotides: 5. The CDR3 is 16 amino acids. Germline V lookup: CDR1 SGHVS, CDR2 FQNEAQ. The table came from immunoSEQ multiplex PCR; TCRdb's copy has only in-frame clones and leaves some out. The table lists roughly 200,000 clones, around 83% of them singletons, with roughly 6.2% in the top ten. V and J are TRBV7-8 and TRBJ2-4, with TRBD2 matching 9 bases. The sequenced sample was PBMCs or T cells enriched from blood (not recorded which). The clonotype originates from a man aged 35-49 years who had recovered from COVID-19. This CDR3 reads CASSLAASGIQNIQYF. The CDR3 bases are TGTGCCAGCAGCTTAGCGGCTAGCGGGATTCAAAACATTCAGTACTTC.